This passage covers 29 T cell receptor beta chains from one sample sequenced in a study of cytomegalovirus exposure and HLA in healthy donors. The PCR contained 60 Vbeta and 13 Jbeta primers. Clones were sequenced by immunoSEQ multiplex PCR, and TCRdb holds only the in-frame ones, with some missing. The data show roughly 120,000 clones, 80% seen once. Sequenced material: PBMCs. Source of these receptors: a female donor in good health and CMV-seropositive.

The V call is TRBV28, the J call TRBJ1-5; D is uncertain. The CDR3 loop spans 13 amino acids. Germline CDR1 and CDR2: MDHEN and SYDVKM. Trimming shortened V by 6 bases and J by 5 bases, and 11 bases separated the two germline ends. The CDR3 region is CASSIKRDQPQHF. The CDR3 nucleotides are TGTGCCAGCAGCATCAAGAGGGATCAGCCCCAGCATTTT.

This clone was counted a few times. The chain is built from TRBV4-2 and TRBJ1-1, with D perhaps matching TRBD1 (6 bases). The CDR3 covers 15 residues. Germline V gene sequence: CDR1 LGHNA, CDR2 YNFKEQ. V was cut by 0 bases and J by 1 base, with 9 bases left in between. The CDR3 DNA sequence: TGTGCCAGCAGCCAAGAGGACAGACAGAACACTGAAGCTTTCTTT. Amino acids: CASSQEDRQNTEAFF.

This sequence joins TRBV30 and TRBJ1-5, with TRBD1 identical over 8 bases. V was clipped by 4 bases and J by 7 bases; unmatched bases: 9. There are 14 residues in the CDR3. The germline V gene has CDR1 GTSNPN and CDR2 SVGIG (reference sequence). CDR3 sequence reads: CAWTRTGQRQPQHF. DNA of the CDR3: TGTGCCTGGACTAGGACAGGGCAGCGGCAGCCCCAGCATTTT. The entire variable domain, with the rest obtained from reference TRBV30 and TRBJ1-5, is as follows: SQTIHQWPATLVQPVGSPLSLECTVEGTSNPNLYWYRQAAGRGLQLLFYSVGIGQISSEVPQNLSASRPQDRQFILSSKKLLLSDSGFYLCAWTRTGQRQPQHFGDGTRLSIL.

This clone was seen more than once but under ten times. CDR3 protein: CAIRRDRGSYEQYF. As DNA, the CDR3 is TGTGCCATCAGGAGGGACAGGGGTTCCTACGAGCAGTACTTC. The rearrangement uses TRBV10-3 and TRBJ2-7, with TRBD1 identical over 10 bases. Germline CDR1 is ENHRY and CDR2 is SYGVKD. The length of the CDR3 is 14 residues. The V gene end was trimmed by 6 bases and the J gene end by 1 base; junction bases not matched to a gene: 3.

The rearrangement links TRBV9 to TRBJ1-1; tentative D call: TRBD1 (5 bases). Trimming left V 2 bases short and J 7 bases short, with 12 bases between. The CDR3 runs 13 residues. Germline V lookup: CDR1 SGDLS, CDR2 YYNGEE. The CDR3 spells CASSVQGGGEAFF. The CDR3 coding sequence is TGTGCCAGCAGCGTCCAGGGAGGTGGTGAAGCTTTCTTT.

The gene calls are TRBV6-5 and TRBJ2-1; the D gene is possibly TRBD1 (8 bases). Germline V gene data show CDR1 as MNHEY and CDR2 as SVGAGI. Trimming pared 6 bases from V and 5 bases from J, leaving 17 bases between. The CDR3 totals 15 residues. CDR3 sequence: CASSHRGGPDNEQFF. CDR3 sequence (DNA): TGTGCCAGCAGCCACAGGGGGGGGCCGGACAATGAGCAGTTCTTC.

This chain uses TRBV27 with TRBJ2-5; D might be TRBD1 (6 bases). The V gene's germline CDR1 is MNHEY and CDR2 SMNVEV (reference sequence). This CDR3 comprises 13 residues. Trimming removed 2 bases from V and 4 bases from J, with 8 bases in between. CDR3 sequence reads: CASSLARGETQYF. The CDR3, as DNA: TGTGCCAGCAGTTTAGCCAGGGGAGAGACCCAGTACTTC.

The chain links TRBV11-2 to TRBJ2-2, with D maybe TRBD2 (6 bases). Germline V gives CDR1 SGHAT, CDR2 FQNNGV. Trimming pared 5 bases from V and 3 bases from J, leaving 16 bases between. The CDR3 is made up of 16 amino acids. The CDR3 reads CASSGGPGRDTGELFF. CDR3 coding DNA: TGTGCCAGCAGCGGAGGGCCAGGGCGGGACACCGGGGAGCTGTTTTTT.

The chain is built from TRBV5-6 and TRBJ1-2, with 8 bases lining up with TRBD1. The V and J ends lost 4 bases and 8 bases, in that order; junction bases with no gene match: 4. Germline V gene lookup returns CDR1 SGHDT and CDR2 YYEEEE. The CDR3 runs to 12 residues. CDR3: CASSLTGEGYTF. CDR3 coding DNA: TGTGCCAGCAGCCTGACAGGGGAAGGCTACACCTTC.

CDR3: CASSRDSSYQPQHF. As DNA, the CDR3 is TGTGCCAGCAGCCGCGACAGTAGTTATCAGCCCCAGCATTTT. V and J are TRBV7-9 and TRBJ1-5; D perhaps matches TRBD1 (5 bases). The CDR3 loop spans 14 amino acids. Germline V CDR1 and CDR2: SEHNR, FQNEAQ (reference sequence). The V and J ends lost 5 bases and 5 bases respectively, with 13 bases between them.

The chain employs TRBV5-1 and TRBJ2-3, with 8 bases lining up with TRBD2. Germline CDR1 SGHRS, CDR2 YFSETQ. The CDR3 spans 16 residues. With 1 base clipped from V and 0 bases from J, the junction kept 4 bases outside the gene matches. CDR3 protein: CASSLIAGLSTDTQYF. The CDR3 region has the DNA TGCGCCAGCAGCTTGATAGCGGGGCTTAGCACAGATACGCAGTATTTT.

This chain connects TRBV4-1 to TRBJ1-2; D is perhaps TRBD1 (6 bases). CDR1 and CDR2 (germline): MGHRA, YSYEKL. V shed 0 bases and J shed 8 bases, with 22 bases lying between them. The CDR3 length is 17 residues. The CDR3 reads CASSQDSRPTGLEGYTF. CDR3 nucleotide sequence: TGCGCCAGCAGCCAAGATAGCCGTCCAACAGGGCTGGAGGGCTACACCTTC.

This clone appeared a few times. The chain has TRBV29-1 and TRBJ1-1, with a possible D match to TRBD1 (5 bases). This CDR3 has 12 residues. The V end was cut by 2 bases, the J end by 1 base, with 5 bases between. Germline-derived CDR1 and CDR2 are SQVTM and ANQGSEA. CDR3 sequence reads: CSVEQGNTEAFF. In nucleotides, the CDR3 is TGCAGCGTTGAACAGGGGAACACTGAAGCTTTCTTT.

The CDR3 DNA is TGTGCCAGCAGCGTAGGATCTAGCGGGGGGGCCTCTTTAGTAACCGGGGAGCTGTTTTTT. Encoded protein: CASSVGSSGGASLVTGELFF. This chain uses TRBV9 with TRBJ2-2; 12 bases fit TRBD2. Germline V lookup: CDR1 SGDLS, CDR2 YYNGEE. V shed 0 bases and J 5 bases; nucleotides not matched to a gene: 14. CDR3 length: 20 amino acids.

The gene calls are TRBV18 and TRBJ1-1; maybe TRBD1 (5 bases). Germline CDR1 KGHSH, CDR2 LQKENI. The V and J ends lost 6 bases and 3 bases respectively, with 14 bases between them. This CDR3 is 14 amino acids long. This CDR3 reads CASSPPSGDTEAFF. The CDR3, as DNA: TGTGCCAGCTCGCCGCCATCGGGGGACACTGAAGCTTTCTTT.

The chain combines TRBV23-1 with TRBJ2-1, with a possible D match to TRBD1 (6 bases). TRBV23-1 is treated as an ORF (open reading frame) with a function not yet certain. Trimming pared 7 bases from V and 1 base from J, leaving 8 bases between. The CDR3 consists of 13 residues. CDR3 protein: CASTDSSYNEQFF. The CDR3 DNA is TGCGCCAGCACGGACAGTTCCTACAATGAGCAGTTCTTC.

The CDR3 region is CASSSRQLGMSVYTF. CDR3 bases: TGTGCCAGCAGTTCCCGACAGTTGGGAATGAGTGTCTACACCTTC. This chain links TRBV6-5 with TRBJ1-2, with TRBD1 as a possible D gene (5 bases). The CDR3 has 15 residues. CDR1 is MNHEY, CDR2 SVGAGI, per germline. With 4 bases removed from V and 10 bases from J, the gap between germline ends came to 22 bases.

The chain is built from TRBV6-1 and TRBJ1-2; no reliable D call. This CDR3 has 13 amino acids. Germline V gives CDR1 MNHNS, CDR2 SASEGT. Between the trimmed V and J ends, which lost 3 bases and 4 bases, there was a span of 9 bases. In DNA form, the CDR3 reads TGTGCCAGCAGTGATGGGCAGACCTATGGCTACACCTTC. Translated: CASSDGQTYGYTF.

The rearrangement joins TRBV9 to TRBJ2-1; 8 bases line up with TRBD2. Germline trimming cut 0 bases from V and 9 bases from J; bases unmatched to any gene: 11. The V gene's germline CDR1 is SGDLS and CDR2 YYNGEE. The CDR3 is 16 residues long. The CDR3 coding sequence is TGTGCCAGCAGCGTAGTGGGACTAGAATCGGTAGCTGAGCAGTTCTTC. Its protein is CASSVVGLESVAEQFF.

This sequence joins TRBV30 and TRBJ1-2; TRBD1 agrees at 9 bases. The germline V gene has CDR1 GTSNPN and CDR2 SVGIG (reference sequence). The CDR3 length is 15 residues. The V and J ends lost 1 base and 5 bases, in that order; junction bases with no gene match: 8. CDR3 nucleotides: TGTGCCTGGAGTGGCCGGCGGGACAGGGTTTATGGCTACACCTTC. Its translation is CAWSGRRDRVYGYTF.

The V call is TRBV10-1, the J call TRBJ2-3; TRBD1 is a possible D gene (7 bases). Looked up from germline, CDR1 is WNHNN and CDR2 is SYGVQD (reference sequence). Trimming took off 3 bases at V and 2 bases at J, with 9 bases between the two ends. CDR3 length: 14 residues. CDR3 amino acids: CASSDRGVTDTQYF. CDR3 nucleotide sequence: TGCGCCAGCAGTGACAGGGGGGTCACAGATACGCAGTATTTT.

The V call is TRBV5-1, the J call TRBJ2-5, with D possibly matching TRBD2 (5 bases). V shed 7 bases and J shed 5 bases, with 18 bases lying between them. The CDR3 consists of 14 residues. CDR1 and CDR2 (germline): SGHRS, YFSETQ. The CDR3 region has the DNA TGCGCCAGCTTTGACGGGGATACTTCGGAGACCCAGTACTTC. Translation gives CASFDGDTSETQYF.

J is TRBJ1-3 and V is TRBV4-1; no definite D call. The CDR3 covers 17 residues. The ends were cut back, 0 bases at V and 0 bases at J, with 12 bases in the middle. Germline V gene sequence: CDR1 MGHRA, CDR2 YSYEKL. For the CDR3, the DNA is TGCGCCAGCAGCCAAGAAGGTCGGGTGAGCTCTGGAAACACCATATATTTT. This gives the protein CASSQEGRVSSGNTIYF.

This clone is a singleton in its sample. The CDR3 bases are TGTGCCAGCAGTTATCAGGGGGTTCAGCCCCAGCATTTT. Its translation: CASSYQGVQPQHF. This chain connects TRBV27 to TRBJ1-5, with TRBD1 matching 7 bases. This CDR3 has 13 amino acids. Germline trimming cut 4 bases from V and 6 bases from J; bases unmatched to any gene: 3. In germline, CDR1 is MNHEY, CDR2 SMNVEV (reference sequence).

V usage is TRBV21-1 and J usage is TRBJ2-3; no check of the table's D call, TRBD1, against the DNA was made. TRBV21-1 is a listed pseudogene. This CDR3 comprises 17 residues. CDR3 loop: CASSKEGQGNDSDTQYF. The CDR3 DNA reads TGTGCCAGCAGCAAAGAAGGACAGGGTAACGATTCAGATACGCAGTATTTT.

The rearrangement joins TRBV6-1 to TRBJ1-1; 7 bases match TRBD1. CDR3 length: 17 amino acids. Looked up from germline, CDR1 is MNHNS and CDR2 is SASEGT. Germline trimming cut 0 bases from V and 2 bases from J; bases unmatched to any gene: 9. CDR3 sequence reads: CASSEARGTDINTEAFF. The CDR3 DNA sequence: TGTGCCAGCAGTGAAGCGCGTGGGACAGACATCAACACTGAAGCTTTCTTT.

The chain couples TRBV5-1 to TRBJ1-1; possible D gene TRBD1, 6 bases. The CDR3 covers 16 residues. The germline CDR1 and CDR2 sequences are SGHRS and YFSETQ. Trimming left V 0 bases short and J 2 bases short, with 14 bases between. CDR3: CASSLEGAGANTEAFF. CDR3 coding DNA: TGCGCCAGCAGCTTGGAAGGGGCAGGGGCCAACACTGAAGCTTTCTTT. Based on the CDR3 plus reference TRBV5-1 and TRBJ1-1, the full variable domain is KAGVTQTPRYLIKTRGQQVTLSCSPISGHRSVSWYQQTPGQGLQFLFEYFSETQRNKGNFPGRFSGRQFSNSRSEMNVSTLELGDSALYLCASSLEGAGANTEAFFGQGTRLTVV.

This chain joins TRBV6-6 and TRBJ1-2; D is possibly TRBD1 (5 bases). The CDR3 length is 12 residues. V dropped 7 bases and J dropped 4 bases, with 10 bases sitting between them. Germline CDR1 reads MNHNY; CDR2 reads SVGAGI (reference sequence). The CDR3 DNA follows: TGTGCCAGCACAGGACACCTCTATGGCTACACCTTC. Translated: CASTGHLYGYTF.

This clone was seen a handful of times. The rearrangement uses TRBV7-9 and TRBJ1-3; maybe TRBD1 (6 bases). CDR1 SEHNR and CDR2 FQNEAQ come from the germline V gene (reference sequence). The CDR3 has 15 amino acids. The V gene lost 4 bases and the J gene lost 9 bases, with 19 bases spanning the gap. This CDR3 is CASSSSPTGQTTIYF. CDR3 bases: TGTGCCAGCAGCTCGTCCCCGACAGGCCAGACCACCATATATTTT.